A single sample gave rise to the 14 T cell receptor beta chains below, sequenced in a study of immune heterogeneity within non-small cell lung tumors. Amplification of TCR beta CDR3 was performed by multiplex PCR with 32 V and 13 J primers. In TCRdb, the multiplex PCR reads were re-called with MiXCR into one record per CDR3 protein. Of about 11,000 distinct CDR3 sequences listed, roughly a quarter are singletons. As template, the study used bulk tumor genomic DNA at 600 ng per sample. Each primary tumor yielded several biopsies, collected far apart from one another at surgery. Patients underwent curative surgery for non-small cell lung cancer (untreated and newly diagnosed). The sequencing sample was made of lung tumor tissue. Receptors originate from a man aged 45-60 years with non-small cell lung cancer.

This clonotype has a count of ten or more. The chain employs TRBV2 and TRBJ2-3; TRBD1 or TRBD2 may be the D gene (5 bases each). CDR1 is SNHLY, CDR2 FYNNEI, per germline. V lost 4 bases to trimming and J lost 0 bases, with 11 bases between them. The CDR3 sequence is 15 residues long. The CDR3: CASSGGTASTDTQYF. The CDR3 DNA reads as TGTGCCAGCAGTGGAGGGACGGCGAGCACAGATACGCAGTATTTT.

About this clonotype itself: A much larger clone sits a single nucleotide away, making a read error possible. Here the CDR3 DNA reads TGCGCCAGCAGCTATGACGTGGGGAGCCCTGGAAACACCATACATTTT. Residues: CASSYDVGSPGNTIHF. The genes are TRBV5-1 and TRBJ1-3; no firm D call. This CDR3 contains 16 residues. In germline, CDR1 is SGHRS, CDR2 YFSETQ.

This clonotype was recorded a few times. CDR3 sequence (DNA): TGCGCCAGCAGCTCCGGACAGGGGGCCACCGGGGAGCTGTTTTTT. Encoded protein: CASSSGQGATGELFF. The chain is built from TRBV5-1 and TRBJ2-2, with 11 nucleotides matching TRBD1. The length of the CDR3 is 15 residues. With 3 bases clipped from V and 4 bases from J, the junction kept 2 bases outside the gene matches. Looked up from germline, CDR1 is SGHRS and CDR2 is YFSETQ.

With regard to this clonotype: Mismatch with germline at one junction end may stem from a read error. V is TRBV7-8 and J is TRBJ1-4, with D hard to call. The germline CDR1 and CDR2 sequences are SGHVS and FQNEAQ. CDR3 size: 15 residues. CDR3 loop: CASSLVRRDNEKLSF. CDR3 in DNA: TGTGCCAGCAGCTTAGTACGCCGGGATAATGAAAAACTGTCTTTT.

Judged by abundance, this clonotype is medium-sized. The J gene is TRBJ2-1, the V gene TRBV2; TRBD2 agrees at 9 bases. The ends lost 3 bases at V and 12 bases at J; junction bases unmatched: 12. From germline, CDR1 is SNHLY and CDR2 FYNNEI. The CDR3 runs 15 residues. The CDR3 is CASSDGLAGKVGQFF. CDR3 coding DNA: TGTGCCAGCAGTGATGGCCTAGCGGGGAAGGTGGGGCAGTTCTTC.

This clonotype was recorded at least ten times. CDR3: CSARVASNNYGYTF. CDR3 DNA sequence: TGCAGTGCTAGAGTGGCTTCGAATAACTATGGCTACACCTTC. The rearrangement links TRBV20-1 to TRBJ1-2; D unresolved. The CDR3 is 14 amino acids. Looked up from germline, CDR1 is DFQATT and CDR2 is SNEGSKA (reference sequence). The V gene lost 1 base and the J gene lost 1 base, with 10 bases spanning the gap.

The chain recombines TRBV6-1 with TRBJ2-3, with TRBD2 as a possible D gene (6 bases). Trimming left V 5 bases short and J 9 bases short, with 15 bases between. The CDR3 is made up of 13 amino acids. From germline, CDR1 is MNHNS and CDR2 SASEGT. The CDR3 DNA reads as TGTGCCAGCAGTCCCCGGGACTCTCAAACGCAGTATTTT. It yields the protein CASSPRDSQTQYF.

As regards this clonotype: This may come from a read error, since a much larger clone is one base off. The chain uses TRBV4-1 and TRBJ1-4, with D hard to call. In germline, CDR1 is MGHRA, CDR2 YSYEKL. CDR3 length: 15 amino acids. The CDR3 DNA is TGCGCCAGCAGACAAGATGGGGAAGGACGTGAAAAACTGTTTTTT. This translates into CASRQDGEGREKLFF.

Relative to its sample, this clonotype is medium-sized. The CDR3 spells CASSLVALASPYEQYF. The CDR3 coding sequence is TGTGCCAGCAGCTTGGTAGCACTAGCCTCTCCTTACGAGCAGTACTTC. The chain employs TRBV11-2 and TRBJ2-7; perhaps TRBD2 as D (6 bases). This CDR3 is 16 amino acids long. V was clipped by 3 bases and J by 4 bases, with 19 bases between them. Germline CDR1 and CDR2: SGHAT and FQNNGV.

In its sample, this clonotype was seen many times. The chain links TRBV7-9 to TRBJ1-4; no clear D gene. Germline V gene sequence: CDR1 SEHNR, CDR2 FQNEAQ (reference sequence). The CDR3 totals 11 residues. Trimming shortened V by 3 bases and J by 8 bases, and 4 bases separated the two germline ends. CDR3 DNA: TGTGCCAGCAGCTTCGAGGAAAAACTGTTTTTT. Its translation: CASSFEEKLFF.

In this sample, this clonotype is medium-sized. The chain links TRBV19 to TRBJ2-7; D remains ambiguous. Germline values: CDR1 LNHDA, CDR2 SQIVND (reference sequence). This CDR3 contains 14 residues. Trimming shortened V by 7 bases and J by 2 bases, and 15 bases separated the two germline ends. This CDR3 is CASTPAAATYEQYF. The CDR3 DNA is TGTGCCAGTACCCCCGCGGCGGCCACCTACGAGCAGTACTTC.

CDR3 in amino acids: CASSLGAGPNTGELFF. CDR3 sequence (DNA): TGTGCCAGCAGCTTGGGGGCAGGCCCAAACACCGGGGAGCTGTTTTTT. The V and J genes are TRBV5-8 and TRBJ2-2, with D unclear. V was shortened by 0 bases and J by 2 bases, with 11 bases between the two germline ends. Germline V CDR1 and CDR2: SGHTS, YDEGEE. The CDR3 consists of 16 residues.

The chain joins TRBV14 to TRBJ1-4; D remains unclear. Germline loops: CDR1 SGHDN, CDR2 FVKESK. V lost 4 bases and J 8 bases, leaving 17 bases between the germline ends. CDR3 length: 15 residues. As DNA, the CDR3 is TGTGCCAGCAGCCCAACGACGGGATGGAACGAAAAACTGTTTTTT. Translation gives CASSPTTGWNEKLFF. Using reference TRBV14 and TRBJ1-4 for the parts outside the CDR3, the full variable domain is EAGVTQFPSHSVIEKGQTVTLRCDPISGHDNLYWYRRVMGKEIKFLLHFVKESKQDESGMPNNRFLAERTGGTYSTLKVQPAELEDSGVYFCASSPTTGWNEKLFFGSGTQLSVL.

This clonotype was observed many times. V is TRBV6-1 and J is TRBJ1-1; the D is unclear. Trimming removed 3 bases at V and 1 base at J, with 6 bases between. This CDR3 spans 13 amino acids. Germline V lookup: CDR1 MNHNS, CDR2 SASEGT. CDR3 sequence (DNA): TGTGCCAGCAGTGATTCCGAGAACACTGAAGCTTTCTTT. Translation: CASSDSENTEAFF.